This entry concerns a single T cell receptor (beta chain). The data are from a study of blood T cell repertoires in COVID-19. The wider study: Samples of COVID-19 (acute and convalescent) were obtained from the United States, Italy and Spain. PBMCs, B-cell-depleted T cells, or T cells were the source of the cDNA or gDNA that made up the material.

Original processing notes: Estimation of nucleated cell counts was performed using reference gene primer amplification. This table comes from immunoSEQ multiplex PCR, and its TCRdb copy is limited to in-frame clones, with some not included. That table furnishes V, J and clone size, whereas the DNA furnished D and trimming. The table records 40,000 to 50,000 clones, 80% to 90% of them present only once. The germline V and J ends were trimmed by 0 bases and 0 bases, with 8 bases remaining between them. Germline V lookup: CDR1 LGHNA, CDR2 YSLEER. The CDR3 runs to 15 residues. V and J are TRBV4-3 and TRBJ1-2; D gene unclear. This sequence originates from a human donor in a cohort sampled during active COVID-19. What was sequenced was peripheral blood. The CDR3 DNA reads TGCGCCAGCAGCCAAGATGCGGGGACTAACTATGGCTACACCTTC. This translates into CASSQDAGTNYGYTF.